This TCR beta chain was retrieved from a study of identical twins. J lost 6 bases, V lost 3 bases, and 7 bases had no gene match. The CDR3 loop spans 15 amino acids. Germline values: CDR1 KGHDR, CDR2 SFDVKD. Each CDR3 protein gets one entry after TCRdb re-called the 5' RACE reads with MiXCR. The sample has 1.5 million to 2 million distinct CDR3 sequences, roughly a third seen once. This clonotype showed up just a few times. This receptor was identified in a newborn girl in good health. Sequencing input: cord blood. The rearrangement uses TRBV24-1 and TRBJ2-1; 7 positions agree with TRBD1. CDR3 sequence (DNA): TGTGCCACCAGTGATCCCGACAGGGTGCCCAATGAGCAGTTCTTC. It specifies CATSDPDRVPNEQFF.